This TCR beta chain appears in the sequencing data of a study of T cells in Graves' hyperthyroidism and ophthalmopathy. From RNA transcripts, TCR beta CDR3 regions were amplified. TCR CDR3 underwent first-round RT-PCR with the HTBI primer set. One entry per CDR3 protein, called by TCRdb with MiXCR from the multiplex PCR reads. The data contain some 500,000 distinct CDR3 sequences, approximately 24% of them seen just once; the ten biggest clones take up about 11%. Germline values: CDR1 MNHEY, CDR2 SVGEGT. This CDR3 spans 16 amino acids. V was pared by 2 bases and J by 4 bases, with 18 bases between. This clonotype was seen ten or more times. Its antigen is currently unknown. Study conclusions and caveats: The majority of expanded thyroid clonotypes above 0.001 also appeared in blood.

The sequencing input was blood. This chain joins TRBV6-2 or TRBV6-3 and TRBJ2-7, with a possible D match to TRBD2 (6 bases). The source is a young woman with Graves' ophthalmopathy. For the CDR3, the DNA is TGTGCCAGCAGTTACGAAAGGACTGCGGCGGGGTACGAGCAGTACTTC. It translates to CASSYERTAAGYEQYF.